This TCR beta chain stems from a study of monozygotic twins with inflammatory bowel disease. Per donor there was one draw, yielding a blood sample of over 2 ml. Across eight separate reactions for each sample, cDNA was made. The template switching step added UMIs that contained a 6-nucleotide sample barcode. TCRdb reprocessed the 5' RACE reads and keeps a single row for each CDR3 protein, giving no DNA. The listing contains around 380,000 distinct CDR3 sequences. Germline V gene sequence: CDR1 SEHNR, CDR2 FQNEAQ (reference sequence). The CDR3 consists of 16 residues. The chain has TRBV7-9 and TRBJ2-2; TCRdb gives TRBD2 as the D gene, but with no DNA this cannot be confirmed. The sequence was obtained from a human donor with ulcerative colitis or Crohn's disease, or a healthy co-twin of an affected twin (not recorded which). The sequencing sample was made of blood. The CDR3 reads CASSDGEGQNTGELFF.